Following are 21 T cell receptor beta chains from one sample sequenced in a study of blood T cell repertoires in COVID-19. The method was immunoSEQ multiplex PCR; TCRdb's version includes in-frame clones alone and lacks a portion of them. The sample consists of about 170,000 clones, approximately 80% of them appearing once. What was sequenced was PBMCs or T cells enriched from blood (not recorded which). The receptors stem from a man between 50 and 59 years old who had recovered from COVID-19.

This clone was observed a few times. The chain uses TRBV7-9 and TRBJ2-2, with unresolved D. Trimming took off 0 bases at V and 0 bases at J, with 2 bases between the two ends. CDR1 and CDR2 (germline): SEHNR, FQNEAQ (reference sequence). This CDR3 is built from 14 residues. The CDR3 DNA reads TGTGCCAGCAGCTTAGCCGCGAACACCGGGGAGCTGTTTTTT. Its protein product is CASSLAANTGELFF.

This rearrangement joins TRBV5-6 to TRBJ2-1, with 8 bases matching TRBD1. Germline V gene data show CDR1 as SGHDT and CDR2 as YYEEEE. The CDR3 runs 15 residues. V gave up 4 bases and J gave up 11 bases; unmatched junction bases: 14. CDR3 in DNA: TGTGCCAGCAGCAAAGGGGACAGGCTCCCTTATAAGCAGTTCTTC. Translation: CASSKGDRLPYKQFF. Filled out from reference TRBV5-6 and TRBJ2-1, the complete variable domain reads DAGVTQSPTHLIKTRGQQVTLRCSPKSGHDTVSWYQQALGQGPQFIFQYYEEEERQRGNFPDRFSGHQFPNYSSELNVNALLLGDSALYLCASSKGDRLPYKQFFGPGTRLTVL.

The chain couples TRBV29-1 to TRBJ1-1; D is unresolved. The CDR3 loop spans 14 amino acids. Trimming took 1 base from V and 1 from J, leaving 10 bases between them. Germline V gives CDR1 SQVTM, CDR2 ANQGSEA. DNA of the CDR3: TGCAGCGTTGAAGGTAGTCGCGGGAACACTGAAGCTTTCTTT. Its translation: CSVEGSRGNTEAFF.

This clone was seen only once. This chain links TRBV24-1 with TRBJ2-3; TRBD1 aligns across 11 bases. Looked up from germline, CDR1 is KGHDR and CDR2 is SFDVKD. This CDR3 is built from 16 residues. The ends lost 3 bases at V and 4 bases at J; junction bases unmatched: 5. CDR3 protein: CATSDPGTGGPDTQYF. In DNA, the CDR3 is TGTGCCACCAGTGATCCCGGGACAGGGGGGCCAGATACGCAGTATTTT.

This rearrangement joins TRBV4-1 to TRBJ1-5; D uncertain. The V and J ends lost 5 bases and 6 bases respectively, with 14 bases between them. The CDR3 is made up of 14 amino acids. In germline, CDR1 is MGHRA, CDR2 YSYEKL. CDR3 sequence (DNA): TGCGCCAGCAGCTCGTGGGCGAGCGGTCAGCCCCAGCATTTT. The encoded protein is CASSSWASGQPQHF.

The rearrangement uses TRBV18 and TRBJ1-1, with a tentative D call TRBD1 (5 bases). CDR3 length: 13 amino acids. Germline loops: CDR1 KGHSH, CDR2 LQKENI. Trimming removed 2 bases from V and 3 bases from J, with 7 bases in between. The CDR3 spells CASSPGGDTEAFF. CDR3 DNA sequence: TGTGCCAGCTCACCAGGGGGGGACACTGAAGCTTTCTTT.

In nucleotides, the CDR3 is TGCAGCGTTCGACAGGGGGCTGGAAACACCATATATTTT. Amino acids: CSVRQGAGNTIYF. The V gene is TRBV29-1, the J gene TRBJ1-3; 9 bases fit TRBD1. This CDR3 is built from 13 residues. V was pared by 5 bases and J by 2 bases, with 1 base of the junction left unmatched. In germline, CDR1 is SQVTM, CDR2 ANQGSEA.

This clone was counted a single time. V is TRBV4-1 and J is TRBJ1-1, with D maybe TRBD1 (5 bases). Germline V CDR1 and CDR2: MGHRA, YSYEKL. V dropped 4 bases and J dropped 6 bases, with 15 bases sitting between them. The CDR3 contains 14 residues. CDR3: CASSLTGPRAEAFF. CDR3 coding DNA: TGCGCCAGCAGCCTAACCGGCCCCAGGGCTGAAGCTTTCTTT.

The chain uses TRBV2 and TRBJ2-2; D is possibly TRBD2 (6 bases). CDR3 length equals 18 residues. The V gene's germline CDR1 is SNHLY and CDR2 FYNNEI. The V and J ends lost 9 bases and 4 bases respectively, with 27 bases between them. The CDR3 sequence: CASQDIGGDLTLTGELFF. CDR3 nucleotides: TGTGCCAGTCAGGATATCGGCGGGGACCTTACCCTCACCGGGGAGCTGTTTTTT.

Here the CDR3 DNA reads TGTGCCAGTAGCCTTATCGGGGGGCTCGCTGAAGCTTTCTTT. It yields the protein CASSLIGGLAEAFF. The chain uses TRBV19 and TRBJ1-1; TRBD1 is a possible D gene (6 bases). Germline V gene sequence: CDR1 LNHDA, CDR2 SQIVND (reference sequence). This CDR3 is built from 14 residues. Trimming cost V 6 bases and J 6 bases, with 17 bases left between them.

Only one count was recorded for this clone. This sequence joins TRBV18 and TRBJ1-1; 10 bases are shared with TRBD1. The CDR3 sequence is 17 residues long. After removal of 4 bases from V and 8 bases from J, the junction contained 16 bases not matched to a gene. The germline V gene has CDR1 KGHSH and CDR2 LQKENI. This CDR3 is CASSLGLGTGAVIEAFF. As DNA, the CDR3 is TGTGCCAGCTCACTGGGGCTCGGGACAGGGGCCGTAATAGAAGCTTTCTTT.

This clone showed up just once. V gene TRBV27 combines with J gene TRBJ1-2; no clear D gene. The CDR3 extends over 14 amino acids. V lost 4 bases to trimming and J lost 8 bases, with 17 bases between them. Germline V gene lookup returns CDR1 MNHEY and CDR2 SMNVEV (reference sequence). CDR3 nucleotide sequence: TGTGCCAGCAGTTCGCCCAGCGACCATCTCGGCTACACCTTC. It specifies CASSSPSDHLGYTF.

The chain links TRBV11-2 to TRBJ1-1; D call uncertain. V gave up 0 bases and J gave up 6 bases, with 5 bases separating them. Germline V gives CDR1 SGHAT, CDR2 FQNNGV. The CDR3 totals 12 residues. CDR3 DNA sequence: TGTGCCAGCAGCTTAGACGGGGCTGAAGCTTTCTTT. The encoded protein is CASSLDGAEAFF.

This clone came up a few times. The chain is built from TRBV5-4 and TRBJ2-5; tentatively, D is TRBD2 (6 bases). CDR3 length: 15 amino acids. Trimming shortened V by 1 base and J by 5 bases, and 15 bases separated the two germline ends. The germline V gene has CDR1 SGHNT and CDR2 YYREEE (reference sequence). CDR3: CASSLSGRGMETQYF. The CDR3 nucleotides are TGTGCCAGCAGCTTGTCCGGCCGGGGGATGGAGACCCAGTACTTC.

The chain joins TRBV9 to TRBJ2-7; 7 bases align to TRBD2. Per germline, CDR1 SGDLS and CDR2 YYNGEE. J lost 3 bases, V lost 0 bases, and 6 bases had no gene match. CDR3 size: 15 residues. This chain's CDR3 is CASSVESGGNYEQYF. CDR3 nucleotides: TGTGCCAGCAGCGTAGAGTCGGGGGGAAACTACGAGCAGTACTTC.

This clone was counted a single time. The CDR3 loop reads CASSLDGRVGSPLHF. CDR3 in DNA: TGTGCCAGCAGCTTAGACGGCAGGGTGGGTTCACCCCTCCACTTT. The V and J genes are TRBV7-9 and TRBJ1-6, with a weak D call TRBD1 (5 bases). Germline loops: CDR1 SEHNR, CDR2 FQNEAQ (reference sequence). The CDR3 covers 15 residues. V shed 1 base and J shed 9 bases, with 13 bases lying between them. Combining the CDR3 with reference TRBV7-9 and TRBJ1-6 gives the whole variable domain DTGVSQNPRHKITKRGQNVTFRCDPISEHNRLYWYRQTLGQGPEFLTYFQNEAQLEKSRLLSDRFSAERPKGSFSTLEIQRTEQGDSAMYLCASSLDGRVGSPLHFGNGTRLTVT.

CDR3 sequence: CASSPWQYNEQFF. The CDR3 DNA reads TGTGCCAGCAGCCCCTGGCAGTACAATGAGCAGTTCTTC. The V and J genes are TRBV14 and TRBJ2-1; D unclear. Germline-derived CDR1 and CDR2 are SGHDN and FVKESK. The CDR3 runs to 13 residues. The V end lost 4 bases, the J end lost 4 bases, and 8 bases lay between the germline ends.

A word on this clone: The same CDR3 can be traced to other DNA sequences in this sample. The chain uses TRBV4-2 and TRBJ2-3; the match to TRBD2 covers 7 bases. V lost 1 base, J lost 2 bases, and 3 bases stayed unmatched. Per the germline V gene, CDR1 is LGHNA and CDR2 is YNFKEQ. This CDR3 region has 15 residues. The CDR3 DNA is TGTGCCAGCAGCCAAGGCGGGGGAGCCACAGATACGCAGTATTTT. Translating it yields CASSQGGGATDTQYF.

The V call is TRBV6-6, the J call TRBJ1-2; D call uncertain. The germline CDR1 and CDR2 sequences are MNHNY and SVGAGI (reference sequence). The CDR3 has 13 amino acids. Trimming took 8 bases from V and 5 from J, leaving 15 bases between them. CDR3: CASSEGRVYGYTF. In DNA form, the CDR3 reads TGTGCCAGCTCGGAAGGGCGGGTTTATGGCTACACCTTC.

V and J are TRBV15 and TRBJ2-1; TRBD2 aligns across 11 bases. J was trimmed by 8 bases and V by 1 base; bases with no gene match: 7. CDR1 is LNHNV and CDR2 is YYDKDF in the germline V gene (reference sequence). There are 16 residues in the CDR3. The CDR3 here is CATSRGIAGGPYEQFF. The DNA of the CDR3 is TGTGCCACCAGCAGAGGCATAGCGGGGGGGCCCTATGAGCAGTTCTTC.

CDR3 in DNA: TGTGCCAGCAGCCCGGGACAGGAGAAACAGCCCCAGCATTTT. It specifies CASSPGQEKQPQHF. The chain employs TRBV7-9 and TRBJ1-5; 8 nucleotides align to TRBD1. With V trimmed by 5 bases and J by 7 bases, 7 bases remained unmatched. Germline V CDR1 and CDR2: SEHNR, FQNEAQ (reference sequence). The CDR3 spans 14 residues. Based on the CDR3 plus reference TRBV7-9 and TRBJ1-5, the full variable domain is DTGVSQNPRHKITKRGQNVTFRCDPISEHNRLYWYRQTLGQGPEFLTYFQNEAQLEKSRLLSDRFSAERPKGSFSTLEIQRTEQGDSAMYLCASSPGQEKQPQHFGDGTRLSIL.